What follows describes a single T cell receptor (beta chain). The antigen remains unidentified. The PCR employed 60 Vbeta primers together with 13 Jbeta primers. The assay was immunoSEQ multiplex PCR, and TCRdb's table has in-frame clones only and misses some. Of some 150,000 clones listed, 75% to 85% are singletons. This specimen belongs to a study of cytomegalovirus exposure and HLA in healthy donors. Overall study results and limits: In a later analysis, V- and J-gene trimming of beta chains associated with a DCLRE1C missense variant, replicated independently. The classifier reportedly diagnosed cytomegalovirus status with high specificity and sensitivity. A prior analysis recorded that most TCR beta V segments were productive about 87% or about 30% of the time. Most sequenced TCRs were rare (though some public TCRs occurred in many donors).

This CDR3 is built from 16 residues. Trimming removed 1 base from V and 4 bases from J; junction bases left unmatched: 2. Germline lookup yields CDR1 LNHDA and CDR2 SQIVND (reference sequence). The sequence was obtained from a female donor in good health and CMV-seronegative. This chain connects TRBV19 to TRBJ2-5, with 14 bases that match TRBD2. Sequencing used PBMCs. Here the CDR3 DNA reads TGTGCCAGTAGTATAGGACTAGCGGGAGGGGGAGAGACCCAGTACTTC. It specifies CASSIGLAGGGETQYF.